This T cell receptor (beta chain) came from a study of cytomegalovirus exposure and HLA in healthy donors. The data were produced by immunoSEQ multiplex PCR, yet TCRdb's version contains in-frame clones alone and is incomplete. The sample has about 250,000 clones, over 75% seen once; the top ten hold 9.5% to 15%. This CDR3 spans 13 amino acids. V gave up 5 bases and J gave up 5 bases; unmatched junction bases: 5. Germline V lookup: CDR1 SGHNT, CDR2 YENEEA. The chain couples TRBV11-3 to TRBJ2-5, with TRBD2 identical over 7 bases. Sequenced input: PBMCs. The receptor's source is a young man in good health and CMV-seropositive. Here the CDR3 DNA reads TGTGCCAGCAGCCAGCGGGGTTGGGAGACCCAGTACTTC. This translates into CASSQRGWETQYF.